This record covers a single T cell receptor (beta chain). As yet, its antigen is unknown. The CDR3 covers 16 residues. V was clipped by 3 bases and J by 4 bases; unmatched bases: 12. The germline V gene has CDR1 KGHSH and CDR2 LQKENI. This entry comes from a study of identical twins. Study-wide points: Low generation probability was overrepresented in out-of-frame alpha sequences shared by twins. Its conclusions, products of cross-sectional statistical analysis, did not come from following the same donors.

Each CDR3 protein gets one entry after TCRdb re-called the 5' RACE reads with MiXCR. The sample consists of approximately 240,000 distinct CDR3 sequences, about 14% of them appearing once. The sequence was obtained from a woman between 18 and 29 years old in good health. Source material: memory (CD45RO+) T cells sorted from blood. The chain employs TRBV18 and TRBJ2-7, with 7 bases matching TRBD1. The CDR3 spells CASSPSMRGRGYEQYF. The CDR3 coding sequence is TGTGCCAGCTCACCGTCAATGAGGGGGCGCGGGTACGAGCAGTACTTC.